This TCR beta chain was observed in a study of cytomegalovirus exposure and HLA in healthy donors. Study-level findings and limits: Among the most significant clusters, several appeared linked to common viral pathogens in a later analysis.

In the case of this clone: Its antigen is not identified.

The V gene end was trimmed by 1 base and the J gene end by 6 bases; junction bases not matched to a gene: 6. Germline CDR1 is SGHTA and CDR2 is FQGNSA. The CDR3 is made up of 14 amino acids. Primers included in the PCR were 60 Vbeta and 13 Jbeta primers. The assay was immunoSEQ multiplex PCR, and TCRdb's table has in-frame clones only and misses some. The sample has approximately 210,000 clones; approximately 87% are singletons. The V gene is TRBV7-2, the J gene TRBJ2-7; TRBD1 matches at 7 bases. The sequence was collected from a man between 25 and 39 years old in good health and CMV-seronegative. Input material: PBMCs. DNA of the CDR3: TGTGCCAGCAGCTTAGTCGACAGGGTGGCCGAGCAGTACTTC. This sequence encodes CASSLVDRVAEQYF. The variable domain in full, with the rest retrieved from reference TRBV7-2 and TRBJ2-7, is GAGVSQSPSNKVTEKGKDVELRCDPISGHTALYWYRQSLGQGLEFLIYFQGNSAPDKSGLPSDRFSAERTGGSVSTLTIQRTQQEDSAVYLCASSLVDRVAEQYFGPGTRLTVT.